These 10 T cell receptor beta chains were sequenced from one sample in a study of blood T cells in healthy people across ages. Sample-barcoded 5' priming and a J-beta primer mix drove a second PCR of about 6 to 11 cycles. One entry per CDR3 protein results from TCRdb running MiXCR on the 5' RACE reads. Among some 800,000 distinct CDR3 sequences listed, about 25% were seen once. These data were likewise used in another study, on T cells of mothers and their children.

Sequencing used blood. The origin of the receptors is a boy between 5 and 17 years old in good health.

The gene calls are TRBV7-6 and TRBJ2-2, with unresolved D. The CDR3 spans 17 residues. Germline V gene data show CDR1 as SGHVS and CDR2 as FNYEAQ. V was pared by 0 bases and J by 3 bases, with 14 bases between. CDR3 DNA: TGTGCCAGCAGCTTAGCATTTCGACACAAAGACACCGGGGAGCTGTTTTTT. Translated, it gives CASSLAFRHKDTGELFF.

The J gene is TRBJ1-2, the V gene TRBV13, with D perhaps TRBD1 (6 bases). The V end lost 7 bases, the J end lost 2 bases, and 14 bases lay between the germline ends. This CDR3 is 14 amino acids long. CDR1 is PRHDT and CDR2 is FYEKMQ in the germline V gene (reference sequence). CDR3 protein: CASTLGGLNYGYTF. In DNA, the CDR3 is TGTGCCAGCACCCTCGGGGGGCTGAACTATGGCTACACCTTC.

The rearrangement joins TRBV7-9 to TRBJ1-5; 7 nucleotides agree with TRBD1. CDR1 and CDR2 (germline): SEHNR, FQNEAQ (reference sequence). The trim removed 1 base at V and 2 bases at J, leaving 5 bases unmatched. CDR3 length: 16 amino acids. The CDR3 DNA follows: TGTGCCAGCAGCTTAGGACAGGGAGATGGCAATCAGCCCCAGCATTTT. It is translated as CASSLGQGDGNQPQHF.

The V gene is TRBV2, the J gene TRBJ2-5, with 7 nucleotides matching TRBD2. The germline V gene has CDR1 SNHLY and CDR2 FYNNEI. V dropped 7 bases and J dropped 10; count of bases not matched to a gene: 9. This CDR3 is 12 amino acids long. CDR3 residues: CASKGPGRSQYF. The CDR3 DNA reads as TGTGCCAGCAAGGGTCCCGGGAGGAGCCAGTACTTC. Based on the CDR3 plus reference TRBV2 and TRBJ2-5, the full variable domain is EPEVTQTPSHQVTQMGQEVILRCVPISNHLYFYWYRQILGQKVEFLVSFYNNEISEKSEIFDDQFSVERPDGSNFTLKIRSTKLEDSAMYFCASKGPGRSQYFGPGTRLLVL.

Turning to this clonotype: A read error may produce the germline difference seen at one junction end. This chain uses TRBV7-2 with TRBJ1-1; D perhaps matches TRBD1 (5 bases). Looked up from germline, CDR1 is SGHTA and CDR2 is FQGNSA. The CDR3 has 15 amino acids. CDR3 protein: CASSPTQGAVTEALF. As DNA, the CDR3 is TGTGCCAGCAGCCCCACTCAGGGCGCTGTCACTGAAGCTCTCTTT.

The V and J genes are TRBV28 and TRBJ2-1, with 8 bases identical to TRBD2. The J call could be wrong; TRBJ2-7 is a better fit for the DNA end. Germline assignment: CDR1 MDHEN and CDR2 SYDVKM. This CDR3 is built from 15 residues. The CDR3 protein is CASSMAEAGADEQYF. CDR3 coding DNA: TGTGCCAGCAGTATGGCGGAAGCGGGAGCTGACGAGCAGTACTTC.

The gene calls are TRBV2 and TRBJ2-5, with D possibly matching TRBD2 (7 bases). The CDR3 extends over 15 amino acids. Trimming pared 4 bases from V and 5 bases from J, leaving 17 bases between. Germline V gives CDR1 SNHLY, CDR2 FYNNEI. The CDR3 spells CASSADRRRGETQYF. CDR3 DNA sequence: TGTGCCAGCAGTGCCGACAGGAGGCGGGGGGAGACCCAGTACTTC.

The genes are TRBV12-3 or TRBV12-4 and TRBJ2-3; the match to TRBD2 covers 10 bases. The CDR3 spans 15 residues. After removal of 6 bases from V and 13 bases from J, the junction contained 16 bases not matched to a gene. CDR3 in amino acids: CASRAASGGADMEYF. In nucleotides, the CDR3 is TGTGCCAGCAGAGCGGCTAGCGGGGGCGCAGATATGGAGTATTTT.

A few counts support this clonotype. This chain uses TRBV29-1 with TRBJ2-3, with D tentatively TRBD1 (6 bases). The CDR3 extends over 14 amino acids. CDR1 SQVTM and CDR2 ANQGSEA come from the germline V gene. V lost 6 bases, J lost 4 bases, and 17 bases lay in between. CDR3 loop: CSVAQGLRADTQYF. The CDR3 DNA reads TGCAGCGTGGCACAGGGTTTGAGGGCAGATACGCAGTATTTT.

The chain couples TRBV5-1 to TRBJ2-1; 9 positions agree with TRBD2. Gene TRBJ2-5 matches the end of the DNA better, so the J call may be wrong. CDR3 length: 14 residues. Germline CDR1 reads SGHRS; CDR2 reads YFSETQ. The CDR3 spells CASSLLAGTETQYF. CDR3 coding DNA: TGCGCCAGCAGCTTGCTAGCGGGAACGGAGACCCAGTACTTC.